One sample yielded the 13 T cell receptor beta chains listed below, sequenced in a study of cytomegalovirus exposure and HLA in healthy donors. 13 Jbeta primers and 60 Vbeta primers were used for the PCR. TCRdb's table, derived via immunoSEQ multiplex PCR, lists solely in-frame clones and lacks some. The table has under 70,000 clones, around 63% seen once. Source material: PBMCs. Receptors originate from a woman between 25 and 40 years old in good health and CMV-seronegative.

Notes on this clone: One junction end does not reproduce the germline sequence, and a read error may be involved. This sample includes further DNA sequences coding for the same CDR3. The genes are TRBV5-1 and TRBJ2-1; TRBD2 aligns across 7 bases. The CDR3 consists of 15 residues. Per the germline V gene, CDR1 is SGHRS and CDR2 is YFSETQ. The CDR3 region is CASSLGRGGGNEQFF. The CDR3 DNA reads TGCGCCAGCAGTTTGGGTCGCGGGGGAGGGAATGAGCAGTTCTTC.

This clone was found a few times. The chain employs TRBV5-5 and TRBJ1-1; D is possibly TRBD1 (6 bases). Germline V lookup: CDR1 SGHKS, CDR2 YYEKEE (reference sequence). The CDR3 contains 12 residues. V lost 10 bases and J 4 bases, leaving 14 bases between the germline ends. In nucleotides, the CDR3 is TGTGCCGGACCAAAGGGGGTCACTGAAGCTTTCTTT. The encoded protein is CAGPKGVTEAFF.

The V gene is TRBV12-5, the J gene TRBJ2-3, with TRBD2 matching over 14 bases. The CDR3 is 21 amino acids. Germline V gene data show CDR1 as LGHNT and CDR2 as FRNRAP. V shed 5 bases and J 3 bases; nucleotides not matched to a gene: 19. This CDR3 reads CASGLTGLAGDPEEKTDTQYF. In nucleotides, the CDR3 is TGTGCTAGTGGTCTGACGGGACTAGCGGGGGACCCAGAGGAAAAAACAGATACGCAGTATTTT.

The V call is TRBV2, the J call TRBJ2-1; 12 bases align to TRBD2. In germline, CDR1 is SNHLY, CDR2 FYNNEI. The CDR3 is 17 amino acids. Trimming at V came to 5 bases and at J to 4 bases, leaving 9 bases not matched to a gene. This CDR3 reads CASSFTTGTSGYNEQFF. The CDR3 DNA sequence: TGTGCCAGCAGTTTTACCACCGGGACTAGCGGGTACAATGAGCAGTTCTTC.

V and J are TRBV28 and TRBJ2-7, with D possibly TRBD2 on 6 matching bases. Germline CDR1 MDHEN, CDR2 SYDVKM. This CDR3 has 14 residues. V lost 5 bases and J lost 0, with 11 bases in between. The CDR3 reads CASSRPGLSYEQYF. CDR3 nucleotide sequence: TGTGCCAGCAGTAGGCCGGGACTCTCCTACGAGCAGTACTTC.

This chain uses TRBV4-2 with TRBJ2-3; D might be TRBD2 (5 bases). Trimming removed 2 bases from V and 1 base from J, with 22 bases in between. The CDR3 extends over 19 amino acids. Per germline, CDR1 LGHNA and CDR2 YNFKEQ. CDR3 protein: CASSQQVSEFSFGTDTQYF. The CDR3 region has the DNA TGTGCCAGCAGCCAACAGGTTAGCGAATTCTCCTTTGGCACAGATACGCAGTATTTT.

The V call is TRBV30, the J call TRBJ2-1; D may be TRBD1 (6 bases). V lost 3 bases and J 1 base, leaving 10 bases between the germline ends. The V gene's germline CDR1 is GTSNPN and CDR2 SVGIG (reference sequence). The CDR3 has 14 amino acids. CDR3 coding DNA: TGTGCCTGGAGCAAAGGACAGTCCTACAATGAGCAGTTCTTC. Its translation is CAWSKGQSYNEQFF.

The chain links TRBV6-1 to TRBJ2-5, with D possibly matching TRBD1 (5 bases). From germline, CDR1 is MNHNS and CDR2 SASEGT. CDR3 size: 14 residues. Trimming left V 5 bases short and J 4 bases short, with 14 bases between. CDR3 amino acids: CASSPTRQRETQYF. For the CDR3, the DNA is TGTGCCAGCAGTCCCACCCGACAGAGAGAGACCCAGTACTTC.

The V gene is TRBV13, the J gene TRBJ2-3, with 9 bases lining up with TRBD2. The trim removed 2 bases at V and 0 bases at J, leaving 3 bases unmatched. The CDR3 is 16 amino acids. The germline V gene has CDR1 PRHDT and CDR2 FYEKMQ (reference sequence). CDR3 in amino acids: CASSLQLAGSTDTQYF. Here the CDR3 DNA reads TGTGCCAGCAGCTTACAACTAGCGGGTAGCACAGATACGCAGTATTTT.

This chain uses TRBV28 with TRBJ2-2; 8 nucleotides agree with TRBD1. This CDR3 comprises 17 residues. V shed 4 bases and J 5 bases; nucleotides not matched to a gene: 12. Germline CDR1 and CDR2: MDHEN and SYDVKM. CDR3 amino acids: CASSSSSGGAGTGELFF. The DNA for the CDR3 is TGTGCCAGCAGTTCCTCCTCAGGGGGCGCGGGTACCGGGGAGCTGTTTTTT.

This chain joins TRBV19 and TRBJ1-1, with a weak D call TRBD1 (5 bases). CDR1 and CDR2 from the germline V gene are LNHDA and SQIVND (reference sequence). The V and J ends lost 3 bases and 1 base respectively, with 6 bases between them. This CDR3 has 13 amino acids. CDR3 sequence reads: CASSMTANTEAFF. The CDR3 nucleotides are TGTGCCAGTAGTATGACAGCGAACACTGAAGCTTTCTTT.

This rearrangement joins TRBV5-6 to TRBJ1-2; D is unresolved. CDR1 and CDR2 from the germline V gene are SGHDT and YYEEEE. The CDR3 contains 12 residues. With 4 bases removed from V and 6 bases from J, the gap between germline ends came to 10 bases. This chain's CDR3 is CASSGEADGYTF. Written as DNA, the CDR3 is TGTGCCAGCAGCGGGGAGGCAGATGGCTACACCTTC. The whole variable domain, filled in from reference TRBV5-6 and TRBJ1-2, reads DAGVTQSPTHLIKTRGQQVTLRCSPKSGHDTVSWYQQALGQGPQFIFQYYEEEERQRGNFPDRFSGHQFPNYSSELNVNALLLGDSALYLCASSGEADGYTFGSGTRLTVV.

This chain links TRBV5-5 with TRBJ2-3; possible D gene TRBD1, 6 bases. Trimming left V 0 bases short and J 2 bases short, with 19 bases between. CDR1 and CDR2 (germline): SGHKS, YYEKEE (reference sequence). The CDR3 spans 18 residues. The CDR3 bases are TGTGCCAGCAGCTTGGTGCCACAGACAGGAGGCCCCACAGATACGCAGTATTTT. This codes for CASSLVPQTGGPTDTQYF.